Listed here are 10 T cell receptor beta chains from one sample, sequenced in a study of blood T cell repertoires in COVID-19. Profiling relied on immunoSEQ multiplex PCR, and the TCRdb table lists in-frame clones only, not all of them. The repertoire has tens of thousands of clones, roughly four fifths of them found once; the top ten carry around a fifth. Sequenced material: peripheral blood. The origin of the receptors is a human donor in a cohort sampled during active COVID-19.

The chain is built from TRBV7-3 and TRBJ2-2; 9 positions match TRBD1. CDR1 is SGHTA, CDR2 FQGTGA, per germline. The junction had 2 bases not matched to a gene; V was cut back by 0 bases and J by 3 bases. CDR3 length: 16 amino acids. Here the CDR3 reads CASSLTGTGYTGELFF. The CDR3 nucleotides are TGTGCCAGCAGCTTAACGGGGACAGGGTACACCGGGGAGCTGTTTTTT.

This rearrangement joins TRBV5-1 to TRBJ2-7; perhaps TRBD2 as D (6 bases). This CDR3 contains 15 residues. Germline loops: CDR1 SGHRS, CDR2 YFSETQ. V was shortened by 0 bases and J by 2 bases, with 12 bases between the two germline ends. CDR3 amino acids: CASSLVGGYTYEQYF. The CDR3 DNA reads as TGCGCCAGCAGCTTGGTAGGAGGGTATACCTACGAGCAGTACTTC. Together with reference TRBV5-1 and TRBJ2-7, the CDR3 gives the full variable domain: KAGVTQTPRYLIKTRGQQVTLSCSPISGHRSVSWYQQTPGQGLQFLFEYFSETQRNKGNFPGRFSGRQFSNSRSEMNVSTLELGDSALYLCASSLVGGYTYEQYFGPGTRLTVT.

This clone was recorded a few times. The chain uses TRBV6-6 and TRBJ2-7; 13 nucleotides match TRBD2. V was clipped by 5 bases and J by 4 bases; unmatched bases: 5. The CDR3 is 15 amino acids. Germline CDR1 is MNHNY and CDR2 is SVGAGI (reference sequence). CDR3 nucleotide sequence: TGTGCCAGCAGTCGGACTAGCGGGGGCTCATACGAGCAGTACTTC. This gives the protein CASSRTSGGSYEQYF.

The gene calls are TRBV5-1 and TRBJ2-2, with TRBD2 identical over 8 bases. CDR3 length equals 16 residues. Germline CDR1 reads SGHRS; CDR2 reads YFSETQ. The trim removed 0 bases at V and 6 bases at J, leaving 7 bases unmatched. The CDR3 bases are TGCGCCAGCAGCTTGGCCGGAGCGGGGGTGGCCGGGGAGCTGTTTTTT. It translates to CASSLAGAGVAGELFF.

CDR3 loop: CASSLSSGGGNYGYTF. The DNA of the CDR3 is TGTGCCAGCAGCTTATCATCCGGCGGCGGGAACTATGGCTACACCTTC. This chain uses TRBV7-6 with TRBJ1-2; D gene unclear. Trimming shortened V by 2 bases and J by 2 bases, and 15 bases separated the two germline ends. Germline V gene data show CDR1 as SGHVS and CDR2 as FNYEAQ. This CDR3 is built from 16 residues.

This CDR3 reads CASSRDHGTDTQYF. Written as DNA, the CDR3 is TGCGCCAGCAGCCGGGATCACGGCACAGATACGCAGTATTTT. V is TRBV5-1 and J is TRBJ2-3, with D perhaps matching TRBD2 (5 bases). Per germline, CDR1 SGHRS and CDR2 YFSETQ. This CDR3 has 14 residues. The V end was cut by 4 bases, the J end by 1 base, with 10 bases between.

A few counts support this clone. The genes are TRBV27 and TRBJ1-5; the D is unclear. Germline lookup yields CDR1 MNHEY and CDR2 SMNVEV (reference sequence). The V end lost 4 bases, the J end lost 6 bases, and 10 bases lay between the germline ends. CDR3 length equals 13 residues. CDR3 sequence: CASSSGIGQPQHF. Here the CDR3 DNA reads TGTGCCAGCAGTTCCGGGATTGGTCAGCCCCAGCATTTT.

This clone was seen a handful of times. This sequence joins TRBV11-2 and TRBJ1-2; D is uncertain. With 5 bases removed from V and 4 bases from J, the gap between germline ends came to 17 bases. The CDR3 spans 15 residues. Germline V CDR1 and CDR2: SGHAT, FQNNGV. DNA of the CDR3: TGTGCCAGCAGCACCGGGTCGGCGCGGGGCTATGGCTACACCTTC. Its protein product is CASSTGSARGYGYTF.

In nucleotides, the CDR3 is TGTGCCAGCAGTGCCAGGACAGTGGCCCTTTCCTCTCTCGCCAATGAGCAGTTCTTC. It yields the protein CASSARTVALSSLANEQFF. This chain connects TRBV27 to TRBJ2-1, with D possibly matching TRBD1 (6 bases). This CDR3 is built from 19 residues. Germline CDR1 is MNHEY and CDR2 is SMNVEV (reference sequence). Trimming pared 5 bases from V and 6 bases from J, leaving 29 bases between.

This clone appeared a single time. The chain uses TRBV27 and TRBJ2-2; 7 nucleotides match TRBD2. The CDR3 length is 15 residues. The V and J ends lost 3 bases and 1 base, in that order; junction bases with no gene match: 2. CDR1 is MNHEY, CDR2 SMNVEV, per germline (reference sequence). As DNA, the CDR3 is TGTGCCAGCAGTTTCTGGGGGGGGAACACCGGGGAGCTGTTTTTT. Residues: CASSFWGGNTGELFF.